This T cell receptor beta chain was sequenced in a study of T cells in Graves' hyperthyroidism and ophthalmopathy. Overall study: Before any treatment, at initial diagnosis, peripheral blood was collected.

This clonotype was seen repeatedly, ten times or more. The TCR beta CDR3 regions underwent amplification using RNA transcripts as the source. First-round RT-PCR of the TCR CDR3 relied on the HTBI primer set. TCRdb called the multiplex PCR reads again in MiXCR, with one record for every CDR3 protein. The top ten hold 35% to 50% of the sample, which has about 200,000 distinct CDR3 sequences, 15% to 20% seen once. Germline CDR1 and CDR2: SGHRS and YFSETQ. V was cut by 5 bases and J by 5 bases, with 20 bases left in between. The CDR3 contains 15 residues. This TCR was sampled from a man aged 40-49 years with Graves' hyperthyroidism. This sequence joins TRBV5-1 and TRBJ2-7, with D hard to call. Material for sequencing was blood. CDR3 coding DNA: TGCGCCAGCAGTTCTCAATCCGCGGCCAGGCACGAGCAGTACTTC. Encoded protein: CASSSQSAARHEQYF. Variable domain in full (rest from reference TRBV5-1 and TRBJ2-7): KAGVTQTPRYLIKTRGQQVTLSCSPISGHRSVSWYQQTPGQGLQFLFEYFSETQRNKGNFPGRFSGRQFSNSRSEMNVSTLELGDSALYLCASSSQSAARHEQYFGPGTRLTVT.